Given below is one TCR beta chain in context. The protocol was immunoSEQ multiplex PCR, while the TCRdb copy is restricted to in-frame clones and leaves out a portion. The sample yields some 41,000 clones, roughly 88% seen once. The record originates from a study of PD-L1 blockade in urothelial cancer. The CDR3 is 13 residues long. Germline CDR1 reads ENHRY; CDR2 reads SYGVKD. Trimming pared 7 bases from V and 0 bases from J, leaving 7 bases between. The source of this sequence is a man older than 75 with urothelial cancer. Material: PBMCs, obtained around atezolizumab (anti-PD-L1) treatment. V usage is TRBV10-3 and J usage is TRBJ1-3, with D uncertain. The CDR3 reads CAITGASGNTIYF. The DNA of the CDR3 is TGTGCCATCACAGGTGCCTCTGGAAACACCATATATTTT.